Listed below are T cell receptor beta chains from one sample, sequenced in a study of blood T cell repertoires in COVID-19. TCRdb's table, derived via immunoSEQ multiplex PCR, lists solely in-frame clones and lacks some. The profile shows over 200,000 clones, approximately 80% of them singletons. The sequenced sample was PBMCs or T cells enriched from blood (not recorded which). These TCRs come from a man aged 60 to 69 who had recovered from COVID-19. Each CDR3 is given with its conserved first and last residue. Each record gives: D gene, V gene, J gene, clone size, CDR3 protein, CDR3 DNA. D genes are given only for firm matches. For some rows the clone size is stated as once, few or many, or as a class when expanded; others skip it.

D gene: .
V gene: TRBV6-5
J gene: TRBJ1-1
clone size: .
CDR3 protein: CASTARGDTEAFF
CDR3 DNA: TGTGCCAGCACTGCGCGGGGAGACACTGAAGCTTTCTTT

D gene: .
V gene: TRBV19
J gene: TRBJ1-5
clone size: .
CDR3 protein: CASSIDRERPQHF
CDR3 DNA: TGTGCCAGTAGTATAGATCGGGAGAGGCCCCAGCATTTT

D gene: TRBD1
V gene: TRBV7-2
J gene: TRBJ1-2
clone size: .
CDR3 protein: CASRSDRATYGYTF
CDR3 DNA: TGTGCCAGCAGATCCGACAGGGCTACCTATGGCTACACCTTC

D gene: .
V gene: TRBV5-1
J gene: TRBJ2-2
clone size: once
CDR3 protein: CASSFSRDTGELFF
CDR3 DNA: TGCGCCAGCAGCTTTTCCAGGGACACCGGGGAGCTGTTTTTT

D gene: TRBD1
V gene: TRBV19
J gene: TRBJ1-4
clone size: .
CDR3 protein: CASSNRQGAEKLFF
CDR3 DNA: TGTGCCAGTAGTAATCGACAGGGTGCCGAAAAACTGTTTTTT

D gene: TRBD1
V gene: TRBV11-3
J gene: TRBJ2-5
clone size: .
CDR3 protein: CASSSHGGQGAGETQYF
CDR3 DNA: TGTGCCAGCAGCTCCCATGGTGGACAGGGGGCAGGAGAGACCCAGTACTTC

D gene: .
V gene: TRBV19
J gene: TRBJ1-1
clone size: .
CDR3 protein: CASRGDREAFF
CDR3 DNA: TGTGCCAGTAGGGGTGACAGGGAAGCTTTCTTT

D gene: TRBD1
V gene: TRBV14
J gene: TRBJ2-5
clone size: .
CDR3 protein: CASSQTQGVGETQYF
CDR3 DNA: TGTGCCAGCAGCCAGACGCAGGGGGTTGGAGAGACCCAGTACTTC

D gene: TRBD1
V gene: TRBV3-1/TRBV3-2
J gene: TRBJ2-3
clone size: medium-sized
CDR3 protein: CASSQDGTGGTDTQYF
CDR3 DNA: TGTGCCAGCAGCCAAGACGGGACAGGGGGCACAGATACGCAGTATTTT

D gene: TRBD2
V gene: TRBV18
J gene: TRBJ2-5
clone size: .
CDR3 protein: CASSPSGGYQETQYF
CDR3 DNA: TGTGCCAGCTCACCTAGCGGGGGGTACCAAGAGACCCAGTACTTC

D gene: .
V gene: TRBV7-2
J gene: TRBJ1-5
clone size: .
CDR3 protein: CASSLAAGGGQPQHF
CDR3 DNA: TGTGCCAGCAGCTTAGCGGCCGGTGGAGGTCAGCCCCAGCATTTT

D gene: TRBD1
V gene: TRBV11-1
J gene: TRBJ1-2
clone size: .
CDR3 protein: CASSQGTADYGYTF
CDR3 DNA: TGTGCCAGCAGCCAAGGGACAGCGGACTATGGCTACACCTTC

D gene: .
V gene: TRBV5-4
J gene: TRBJ2-6
clone size: .
CDR3 protein: CASSLAVSGANVLTF
CDR3 DNA: TGTGCCAGCAGCTTGGCCGTTTCTGGGGCCAACGTCCTGACTTTC

D gene: .
V gene: TRBV7-8
J gene: TRBJ2-1
clone size: .
CDR3 protein: CASSLAFSGTYNEQFF
CDR3 DNA: TGTGCCAGCAGCTTAGCGTTTAGCGGAACCTACAATGAGCAGTTCTTC

D gene: .
V gene: TRBV5-5
J gene: TRBJ2-5
clone size: .
CDR3 protein: CASSLQGAETQYF
CDR3 DNA: TGTGCCAGCAGCTTGCAGGGTGCGGAGACCCAGTACTTC

D gene: .
V gene: TRBV5-4
J gene: TRBJ1-1
clone size: .
CDR3 protein: CASSPTRVLNTEAFF
CDR3 DNA: TGTGCCAGCAGCCCGACCCGGGTCCTCAACACTGAAGCTTTCTTT

D gene: TRBD1
V gene: TRBV7-9
J gene: TRBJ1-1
clone size: .
CDR3 protein: CASSYPTGVATEAFF
CDR3 DNA: TGTGCCAGCAGCTACCCAACAGGGGTGGCCACTGAAGCTTTCTTT

D gene: TRBD1
V gene: TRBV19
J gene: TRBJ1-6
clone size: .
CDR3 protein: CASTPDRSSYNSPLHF
CDR3 DNA: TGTGCCAGTACCCCGGACAGGAGCTCCTATAATTCACCCCTCCACTTT

D gene: .
V gene: TRBV15
J gene: TRBJ1-4
clone size: once
CDR3 protein: CATSRGAGAANEKLFF
CDR3 DNA: TGTGCCACCAGCAGGGGGGCGGGGGCTGCTAATGAAAAACTGTTTTTT

D gene: .
V gene: TRBV25-1
J gene: TRBJ2-7
clone size: .
CDR3 protein: CASSPRHGYEQYF
CDR3 DNA: TGTGCCAGCAGTCCCAGGCATGGCTACGAGCAGTACTTC

D gene: TRBD2
V gene: TRBV11-2
J gene: TRBJ2-5
clone size: .
CDR3 protein: CASSLSLAGAGETQYF
CDR3 DNA: TGTGCCAGCAGCTTAAGTCTAGCGGGGGCGGGGGAGACCCAGTACTTC

D gene: TRBD1
V gene: TRBV12-5
J gene: TRBJ2-3
clone size: once
CDR3 protein: CASGSETGSTDTQYF
CDR3 DNA: TGTGCTAGTGGTTCCGAGACAGGGAGCACAGATACGCAGTATTTT

D gene: .
V gene: TRBV5-1
J gene: TRBJ2-1
clone size: few
CDR3 protein: CASSLLLNNEQFF
CDR3 DNA: TGCGCCAGCAGCTTGTTACTCAACAATGAGCAGTTCTTC

D gene: TRBD1
V gene: TRBV7-8
J gene: TRBJ1-1
clone size: .
CDR3 protein: CASSTSRTGMNTEAFF
CDR3 DNA: TGTGCCAGCAGCACCTCACGGACAGGGATGAACACTGAAGCTTTCTTT

D gene: TRBD2
V gene: TRBV5-6
J gene: TRBJ2-7
clone size: once
CDR3 protein: CASSPGGRASYEQYF
CDR3 DNA: TGTGCCAGCAGCCCGGGAGGCAGGGCTTCCTACGAGCAGTACTTC

D gene: .
V gene: TRBV6-6
J gene: TRBJ1-1
clone size: .
CDR3 protein: CASSYSSMNTEAFF
CDR3 DNA: TGTGCCAGCAGTTACTCTTCCATGAACACTGAAGCTTTCTTT

D gene: TRBD1
V gene: TRBV19
J gene: TRBJ2-3
clone size: .
CDR3 protein: CASSGTGTGGPDTQYF
CDR3 DNA: TGTGCCAGTAGTGGGACCGGGACAGGGGGTCCAGATACGCAGTATTTT

D gene: TRBD1
V gene: TRBV4-1
J gene: TRBJ1-2
clone size: .
CDR3 protein: CASSQGDRGGYTF
CDR3 DNA: TGCGCCAGCAGCCAAGGGGACAGGGGCGGCTACACCTTC

D gene: .
V gene: TRBV11-2
J gene: TRBJ1-1
clone size: .
CDR3 protein: CASSLISGITEAFF
CDR3 DNA: TGTGCCAGCAGCTTAATATCGGGAATAACTGAAGCTTTCTTT

D gene: TRBD2
V gene: TRBV20-1
J gene: TRBJ2-3
clone size: .
CDR3 protein: CSASSGGGDYTDTQYF
CDR3 DNA: TGCAGTGCTAGTTCTGGCGGGGGGGATTACACAGATACGCAGTATTTT

D gene: .
V gene: TRBV7-3
J gene: TRBJ2-3
clone size: .
CDR3 protein: CASSLLGAKDTQYF
CDR3 DNA: TGTGCCAGCAGCTTATTGGGGGCGAAAGATACGCAGTATTTT

D gene: .
V gene: TRBV5-1
J gene: TRBJ1-4
clone size: .
CDR3 protein: CASSLIAGEKLFF
CDR3 DNA: TGCGCCAGCAGCTTGATCGCGGGGGAAAAACTGTTTTTT

D gene: .
V gene: TRBV6-5
J gene: TRBJ2-2
clone size: .
CDR3 protein: CASRSLGQNTGELFF
CDR3 DNA: TGTGCCAGCCGATCATTGGGACAAAACACCGGGGAGCTGTTTTTT

D gene: .
V gene: TRBV6-6
J gene: TRBJ1-1
clone size: once
CDR3 protein: CASSQQNTEAFF
CDR3 DNA: TGTGCCAGCAGTCAACAGAACACTGAAGCTTTCTTT

D gene: TRBD1
V gene: TRBV3-1/TRBV3-2
J gene: TRBJ2-7
clone size: .
CDR3 protein: CASSQGTGFWYEQYF
CDR3 DNA: TGTGCCAGCAGCCAAGGGACAGGGTTTTGGTACGAGCAGTACTTC

D gene: TRBD1
V gene: TRBV10-3
J gene: TRBJ2-1
clone size: .
CDR3 protein: CAISESSGQGKQFF
CDR3 DNA: TGTGCCATCAGTGAGTCGAGTGGACAGGGAAAGCAGTTCTTC

D gene: .
V gene: TRBV2
J gene: TRBJ2-2
clone size: .
CDR3 protein: CASRSGELGGELFF
CDR3 DNA: TGTGCCAGCAGGAGTGGGGAGTTAGGCGGGGAGCTGTTTTTT

D gene: TRBD1
V gene: TRBV2
J gene: TRBJ1-2
clone size: .
CDR3 protein: CASIWTGSHGYTF
CDR3 DNA: TGTGCCAGCATTTGGACAGGGTCGCATGGCTACACCTTC

D gene: TRBD1
V gene: TRBV7-2
J gene: TRBJ2-5
clone size: .
CDR3 protein: CASSPDRGWEETQYF
CDR3 DNA: TGTGCCAGCAGCCCCGACAGGGGATGGGAAGAGACCCAGTACTTC